Sequencing of this T cell receptor (beta chain) was carried out in a study of blood T cell repertoires in COVID-19. Study at large: COVID-19 samples from acute and convalescent phases originated in the United States, Italy and Spain. The cDNA or gDNA used as material had been derived from T cells, B-cell-depleted T cells, or PBMCs.

Germline loops: CDR1 MNHEY, CDR2 SMNVEV (reference sequence). The CDR3 length is 13 residues. Between the trimmed V and J ends, which lost 0 bases and 4 bases, there was a span of 6 bases. In the original workflow: Nucleated cell number was recorded as an estimate derived from reference gene primer amplification. Sequenced by immunoSEQ multiplex PCR; TCRdb stores in-frame clones only, minus some. V, J and clone size are taken as reported in that table, and D and trimming were inferred from the DNA itself. This table holds around 300,000 clones, about nine tenths found once. The TCR was taken from a man between 50 and 59 years old with acute or convalescent COVID-19. This chain uses TRBV27 with TRBJ1-2; D is ambiguous. The specimen sequenced was peripheral blood. CDR3 in DNA: TGTGCCAGCAGTTTATCGGGAGGCTATGGCTACACCTTC. Residues: CASSLSGGYGYTF.